Following are 5 T cell receptor beta chains from one sample sequenced in a study of shared clonotypes between healthy human individuals (dated by TCRdb to about 2020). Library generation was performed with the immunoSEQ multiplex PCR assay. The clones in this table, taken by TCRdb from immuneACCESS, are in-frame only. Not every clone is retained; where verified, under half of the shortfall comes from an unresolved V gene, and the cause of the rest is unknown. This sample is represented by 1,500,000 or so clones; roughly 95% of them were singletons. Of the sample, 1.2% is held by the ten largest clones. The sample was naive CD4+ T cells sorted from blood. According to the study, the label for this sample's cell subset or site signals: CD45RA+ positively selected. These receptors all stem from a man aged 30 to 39 in good health.

This clone came up once. The chain joins TRBV11-2 to TRBJ2-7, with a possible D match to TRBD1 (6 bases). Germline V gives CDR1 SGHAT, CDR2 FQNNGV. The CDR3 sequence is 14 residues long. V was pared by 5 bases and J by 3 bases, with 14 bases between. Here the CDR3 DNA reads TGTGCCAGCAGCCGCGGACAGAGGATCTACGAGCAGTACTTC. Protein: CASSRGQRIYEQYF.

The chain links TRBV21-1 to TRBJ2-1; TRBD1 is the table's D call and was not checked against the DNA. TRBV21-1 counts as a pseudogene. The CDR3 runs 17 residues. The CDR3 DNA follows: TGTGCCAGCAGCAATCCAAGGACATCGAGCTCCTACAATGAGCAGTTCTTC. It specifies CASSNPRTSSSYNEQFF.

The V call is TRBV5-4, the J call TRBJ1-2; no clear D gene. This CDR3 contains 12 residues. V dropped 0 bases and J dropped 8 bases, with 8 bases sitting between them. The V gene's germline CDR1 is SGHNT and CDR2 YYREEE (reference sequence). CDR3 sequence: CASSLDDRGYTF. As DNA, the CDR3 is TGTGCCAGCAGCTTGGATGATAGAGGCTACACCTTC.

The chain couples TRBV4-1 to TRBJ1-2; D gene ambiguous. CDR3 length: 11 amino acids. Between the trimmed V and J ends, which lost 3 bases and 8 bases, there was a span of 7 bases. Germline V gene data show CDR1 as MGHRA and CDR2 as YSYEKL. Written as DNA, the CDR3 is TGCGCCAGCAGCCACTATGGGGGCTACACCTTC. This gives the protein CASSHYGGYTF.

This CDR3 reads CASSLVAGTEAFF. The CDR3 coding sequence is TGTGCCAGCAGCTTAGTGGCAGGCACTGAAGCTTTCTTT. The genes are TRBV7-2 and TRBJ1-1; D unresolved. The CDR3 totals 13 residues. The germline V gene encodes CDR1 SGHTA and CDR2 FQGNSA. Trimming removed 1 base from V and 4 bases from J, with 7 bases in between.